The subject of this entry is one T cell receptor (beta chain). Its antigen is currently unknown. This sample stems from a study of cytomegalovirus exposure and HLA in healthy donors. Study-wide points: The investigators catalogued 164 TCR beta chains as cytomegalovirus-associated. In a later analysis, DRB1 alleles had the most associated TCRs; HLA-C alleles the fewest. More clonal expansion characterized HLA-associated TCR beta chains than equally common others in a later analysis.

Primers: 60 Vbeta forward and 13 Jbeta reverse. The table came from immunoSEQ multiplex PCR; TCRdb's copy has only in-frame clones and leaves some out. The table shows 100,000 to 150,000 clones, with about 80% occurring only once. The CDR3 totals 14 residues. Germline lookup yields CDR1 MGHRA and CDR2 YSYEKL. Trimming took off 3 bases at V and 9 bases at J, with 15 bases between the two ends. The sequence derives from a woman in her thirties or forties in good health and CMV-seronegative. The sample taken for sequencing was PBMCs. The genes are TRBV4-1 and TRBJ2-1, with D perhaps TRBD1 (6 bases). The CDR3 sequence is CASSQELGQSEQFF. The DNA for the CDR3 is TGCGCCAGCAGCCAGGAACTAGGACAGAGTGAGCAGTTCTTC.